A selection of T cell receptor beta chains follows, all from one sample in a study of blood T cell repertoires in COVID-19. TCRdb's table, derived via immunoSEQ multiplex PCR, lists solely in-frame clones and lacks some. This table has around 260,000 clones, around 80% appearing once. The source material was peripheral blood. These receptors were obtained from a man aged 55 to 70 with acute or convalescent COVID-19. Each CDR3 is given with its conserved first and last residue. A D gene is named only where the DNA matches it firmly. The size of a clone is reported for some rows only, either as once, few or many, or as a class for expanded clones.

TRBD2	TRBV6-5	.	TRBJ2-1	CASSYSAGVYNEQFF	TGTGCCAGCAGTTACTCGGCGGGGGTCTACAATGAGCAGTTCTTC
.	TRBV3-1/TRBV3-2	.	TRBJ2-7	CASSPQPGVGEQYF	TGTGCCAGCAGCCCCCAGCCCGGGGTGGGGGAGCAGTACTTC
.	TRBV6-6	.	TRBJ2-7	CASSYSEALYEQYF	TGTGCCAGCAGTTACTCGGAGGCCCTCTACGAGCAGTACTTC
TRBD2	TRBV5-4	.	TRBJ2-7	CASSFWLAGEGEQYF	TGTGCCAGCAGCTTTTGGCTAGCGGGAGAGGGCGAGCAGTACTTC
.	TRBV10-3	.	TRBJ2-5	CAISDQEETQYF	TGTGCCATCAGTGACCAGGAAGAGACCCAGTACTTC
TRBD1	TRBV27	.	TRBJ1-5	CASSPQGASNQPQHF	TGTGCCAGCAGCCCCCAGGGGGCTAGCAATCAGCCCCAGCATTTT
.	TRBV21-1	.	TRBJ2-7	CASSSPTSGAYEQYF	TGTGCCAGCAGCTCTCCCACTAGCGGAGCCTACGAGCAGTACTTC
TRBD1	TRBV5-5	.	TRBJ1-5	CASSWTYRTGDYQPQHF	TGTGCCAGCAGCTGGACGTATAGGACAGGGGACTATCAGCCCCAGCATTTT
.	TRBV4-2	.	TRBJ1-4	CASSRVDRLTNEKLFF	TGTGCCAGCAGCCGGGTTGACAGGCTAACTAATGAAAAACTGTTTTTT
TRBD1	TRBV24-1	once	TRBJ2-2	CATSDWGTGNTGELFF	TGTGCCACCAGTGATTGGGGGACAGGTAACACCGGGGAGCTGTTTTTT
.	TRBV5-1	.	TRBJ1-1	CASSPVAYTEAFF	TGCGCCAGCAGCCCCGTAGCGTACACTGAAGCTTTCTTT
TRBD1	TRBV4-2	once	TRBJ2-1	CASSGSGQGYNEQFF	TGTGCCAGCAGCGGATCGGGACAGGGCTACAATGAGCAGTTCTTC
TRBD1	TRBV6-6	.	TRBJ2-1	CAIQKGGTGPYNEQFF	TGTGCCATCCAGAAGGGGGGGACAGGGCCCTACAATGAGCAGTTCTTC
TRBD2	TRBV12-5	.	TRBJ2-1	CATHRAERGGWDEQFF	TGTGCTACCCATCGGGCGGAGCGGGGAGGGTGGGATGAGCAGTTCTTC
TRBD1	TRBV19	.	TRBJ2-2	CASSILGTGALSRELFF	TGTGCCAGTAGTATTTTGGGGACAGGGGCCCTCAGCAGGGAGCTGTTTTTT
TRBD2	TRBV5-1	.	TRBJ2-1	CASSPRLAGDYNEQFF	TGCGCCAGCAGCCCGCGACTAGCGGGTGACTACAATGAGCAGTTCTTC
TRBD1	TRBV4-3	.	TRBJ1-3	CASSQFGTGPGNTIYF	TGCGCCAGCAGCCAGTTCGGGACAGGGCCTGGAAACACCATATATTTT
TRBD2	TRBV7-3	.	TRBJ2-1	CASSSNPSGTYNEQFF	TGTGCCAGCAGCTCCAACCCTAGCGGGACCTACAATGAGCAGTTCTTC
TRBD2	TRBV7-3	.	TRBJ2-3	CASSLTLAGGDTQYF	TGTGCCAGCAGCTTAACACTAGCGGGGGGAGATACGCAGTATTTT
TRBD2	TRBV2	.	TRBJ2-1	CASRLPGLGPQFF	TGTGCCAGCAGACTTCCGGGACTAGGCCCGCAGTTCTTC
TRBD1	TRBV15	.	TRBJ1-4	CATSREYGTGGINEKLFF	TGTGCCACCAGCAGGGAATACGGGACAGGGGGCATTAATGAAAAACTGTTTTTT
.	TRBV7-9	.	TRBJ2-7	CASRSTGAPYEQYF	TGTGCCAGCAGATCCACAGGTGCCCCCTACGAGCAGTACTTC
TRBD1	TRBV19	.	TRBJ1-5	CASSMAGGRNQPQHF	TGTGCCAGTAGTATGGCAGGGGGCAGGAATCAGCCCCAGCATTTT
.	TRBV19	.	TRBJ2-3	CASSMGHTQYF	TGTGCCAGTAGTATGGGGCATACGCAGTATTTT
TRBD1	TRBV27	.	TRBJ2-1	CASSPKKEGQVTYNEQFF	TGTGCCAGCAGTCCTAAAAAGGAGGGACAGGTTACCTACAATGAGCAGTTCTTC
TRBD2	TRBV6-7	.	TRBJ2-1	CASSYSRPAGGPYEQFF	TGTGCCAGCAGTTACTCGAGGCCGGCGGGAGGGCCATATGAGCAGTTCTTC
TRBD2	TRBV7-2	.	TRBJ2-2	CASSSPSGRNTGELFF	TGTGCCAGCAGCTCCCCTAGCGGGAGGAACACCGGGGAGCTGTTTTTT
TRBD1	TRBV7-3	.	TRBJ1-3	CASSQRDRVSTGNTIYF	TGTGCCAGCAGCCAACGGGACAGGGTGTCCACTGGAAACACCATATATTTT
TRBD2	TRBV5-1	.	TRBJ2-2	CASSPPRLAGGAGELFF	TGCGCCAGCAGCCCCCCGAGACTAGCGGGAGGTGCCGGGGAGCTGTTTTTT
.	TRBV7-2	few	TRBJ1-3	CASSPQTGTGNTIYF	TGTGCCAGCAGCCCTCAAACAGGGACTGGAAACACCATATATTTT
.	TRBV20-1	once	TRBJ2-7	CSASKLVSYEQYF	TGCAGTGCTAGTAAACTGGTTTCCTACGAGCAGTACTTC
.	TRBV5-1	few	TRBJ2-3	CASREGGSTDTQYF	TGCGCCAGCAGAGAAGGCGGGAGCACAGATACGCAGTATTTT
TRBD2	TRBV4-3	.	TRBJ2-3	CASSRASGSTDTQYF	TGCGCCAGCAGCCGCGCTAGCGGATCTACAGATACGCAGTATTTT
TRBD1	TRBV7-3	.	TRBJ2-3	CASSKDRTTDTQYF	TGTGCCAGCAGCAAGGACAGGACCACAGATACGCAGTATTTT
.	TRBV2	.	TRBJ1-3	CASGSFFSGNTIYF	TGTGCCAGCGGCAGTTTTTTCTCTGGAAACACCATATATTTT
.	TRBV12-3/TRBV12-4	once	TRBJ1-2	CASTTPANYGYTF	TGTGCCAGCACGACACCAGCTAACTATGGCTACACCTTC
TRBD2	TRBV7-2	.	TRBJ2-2	CASSLPGLAGAAGELFF	TGTGCCAGCAGCTTACCCGGACTAGCGGGAGCCGCCGGGGAGCTGTTTTTT
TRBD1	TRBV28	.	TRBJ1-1	CASSPRTGGNTEAFF	TGTGCCAGCAGTCCCCGGACAGGGGGGAACACTGAAGCTTTCTTT
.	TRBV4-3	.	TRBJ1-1	CASSHTGTGNTEAFF	TGCGCCAGCAGCCATACCGGAACAGGGAACACTGAAGCTTTCTTT
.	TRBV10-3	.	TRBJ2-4	CAISESLGGTVKNIQYF	TGTGCCATCAGTGAGTCTCTGGGGGGAACAGTCAAAAACATTCAGTACTTC
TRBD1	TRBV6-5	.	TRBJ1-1	CASSSQGEDTEAFF	TGTGCCAGCAGTTCACAGGGGGAGGACACTGAAGCTTTCTTT
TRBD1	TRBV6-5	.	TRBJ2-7	CASRSGQGAPEQYF	TGTGCCAGCAGATCGGGACAGGGGGCGCCTGAGCAGTACTTC
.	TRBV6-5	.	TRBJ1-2	CASSLANYGYTF	TGTGCCAGCAGTCTAGCTAACTATGGCTACACCTTC
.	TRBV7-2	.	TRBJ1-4	CASSTRQPSRDEKLFF	TGTGCCAGCAGCACGCGACAGCCGAGTAGGGATGAAAAACTGTTTTTT
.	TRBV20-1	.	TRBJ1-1	CSASSQGNTEAFF	TGCAGTGCTAGTAGCCAGGGGAACACTGAAGCTTTCTTT